The 32 T cell receptor beta chains in this list originate from one sample, sequenced in a study of blood T cell repertoires in COVID-19. Generated by immunoSEQ multiplex PCR, the TCRdb table keeps only in-frame clones and is missing some. The sample lists 230,000 or so clones; 75% to 90% were seen once. Sequenced: peripheral blood. The receptors derive from a woman in her 40s who had recovered from COVID-19.

The chain employs TRBV7-2 and TRBJ2-4; D not certain. V lost 2 bases, J lost 0 bases, and 8 bases lay in between. Germline assignment: CDR1 SGHTA and CDR2 FQGNSA. The CDR3 consists of 15 residues. In DNA, the CDR3 is TGTGCCAGCAGCTTAATCCCAATAGCCAAAAACATTCAGTACTTC. Translation: CASSLIPIAKNIQYF. Variable domain in full (rest from reference TRBV7-2 and TRBJ2-4): GAGVSQSPSNKVTEKGKDVELRCDPISGHTALYWYRQSLGQGLEFLIYFQGNSAPDKSGLPSDRFSAERTGGSVSTLTIQRTQQEDSAVYLCASSLIPIAKNIQYFGAGTRLSVL.

The chain carries TRBV29-1 and TRBJ1-1, with D unresolved. Germline V gene sequence: CDR1 SQVTM, CDR2 ANQGSEA. V lost 5 bases, J lost 3 bases, and 7 bases lay in between. This CDR3 spans 11 amino acids. CDR3 sequence (DNA): TGCAGCGTTAAGAGGGACACTGAAGCTTTCTTT. Amino acid sequence: CSVKRDTEAFF. Complete variable domain (other parts from reference TRBV29-1 and TRBJ1-1): SAVISQKPSRDICQRGTSLTIQCQVDSQVTMMFWYRQQPGQSLTLIATANQGSEATYESGFVIDKFPISRPNLTFSTLTVSNMSPEDSSIYLCSVKRDTEAFFGQGTRLTVV.

This clone was recorded a few times. The chain carries TRBV5-6 and TRBJ1-2, with 7 bases aligning to TRBD1. The germline gives CDR1 SGHDT, CDR2 YYEEEE. The CDR3 has 14 amino acids. With V trimmed by 0 bases and J by 3 bases, 2 bases remained unmatched. The CDR3 sequence is CASSLGQGDYGYTF. For the CDR3, the DNA is TGTGCCAGCAGCTTGGGACAGGGAGACTATGGCTACACCTTC. Full variable domain (outside the CDR3, taken from reference TRBV5-6 and TRBJ1-2): DAGVTQSPTHLIKTRGQQVTLRCSPKSGHDTVSWYQQALGQGPQFIFQYYEEEERQRGNFPDRFSGHQFPNYSSELNVNALLLGDSALYLCASSLGQGDYGYTFGSGTRLTVV.

V gene TRBV7-9 combines with J gene TRBJ1-2; D is perhaps TRBD1 (6 bases). The CDR3 is made up of 13 amino acids. The V end was cut by 8 bases, the J end by 7 bases, with 17 bases between. CDR1 and CDR2 (germline): SEHNR, FQNEAQ (reference sequence). CDR3 sequence: CASVQTGGFGYTF. DNA for the CDR3: TGTGCCAGCGTCCAGACGGGGGGCTTTGGCTACACCTTC.

The chain employs TRBV18 and TRBJ2-7, with 7 nucleotides matching TRBD1. CDR3 length equals 13 residues. Per germline, CDR1 KGHSH and CDR2 LQKENI. V lost 4 bases, J lost 5 bases, and 5 bases stayed unmatched. CDR3 DNA sequence: TGTGCCAGCTCACGAAGTCAGGGGGACGAGCAGTACTTC. The encoded protein is CASSRSQGDEQYF.

The sample holds a few counts of this clone. Here the CDR3 DNA reads TGTGCCAGCAGCCTGACAGGCGGGACAGATCTATATTTT. Residues: CASSLTGGTDLYF. The V and J genes are TRBV7-9 and TRBJ1-3, with 7 positions matching TRBD1. V was clipped by 5 bases and J by 14 bases; unmatched bases: 12. Per the germline V gene, CDR1 is SEHNR and CDR2 is FQNEAQ (reference sequence). This CDR3 is built from 13 residues.

The chain carries TRBV5-8 and TRBJ2-1; D uncertain. V was shortened by 0 bases and J by 7 bases, with 2 bases between the two germline ends. CDR1 SGHTS and CDR2 YDEGEE come from the germline V gene. This CDR3 contains 11 residues. CDR3 bases: TGTGCCAGCAGCTTGGCGAATGAGCAGTTCTTC. Amino acid sequence: CASSLANEQFF.

In this sample, this clone turned up once. The rearrangement uses TRBV2 and TRBJ2-4; 8 bases are shared with TRBD2. CDR1 is SNHLY and CDR2 is FYNNEI in the germline V gene. The V gene end was trimmed by 2 bases and the J gene end by 8 bases; junction bases not matched to a gene: 8. CDR3 length equals 15 residues. CDR3 residues: CASSESGTSRYIQYF. The CDR3, as DNA: TGTGCCAGCAGTGAAAGCGGGACTAGTCGGTACATTCAGTACTTC.

This clone was seen once. V is TRBV18 and J is TRBJ1-2, with D perhaps TRBD1 (6 bases). Germline V gene sequence: CDR1 KGHSH, CDR2 LQKENI. Trimming shortened V by 1 base and J by 4 bases, and 16 bases separated the two germline ends. The CDR3 is made up of 16 amino acids. CDR3 sequence (DNA): TGTGCCAGCTCACCACTGGAGACAGGAGGAGCCTATGGCTACACCTTC. It codes for CASSPLETGGAYGYTF.

This clone was recorded only once. The rearrangement links TRBV11-3 to TRBJ2-1; TRBD2 aligns across 7 bases. This CDR3 has 15 amino acids. From germline, CDR1 is SGHNT and CDR2 YENEEA. V dropped 0 bases and J dropped 6; count of bases not matched to a gene: 5. CDR3 sequence reads: CASSLDVLAVNEQFF. CDR3 in DNA: TGTGCCAGCAGCTTAGATGTCCTAGCGGTCAATGAGCAGTTCTTC.

The V gene is TRBV2, the J gene TRBJ1-5; tentatively, D is TRBD1 (5 bases). Deletions cut 5 bases from V and 0 bases from J, with 14 bases between. CDR1 SNHLY and CDR2 FYNNEI come from the germline V gene. The CDR3 is made up of 16 amino acids. CDR3 sequence (DNA): TGTGCCAGCAGTAACCTCGGGACTCATAGCAATCAGCCCCAGCATTTT. It translates to CASSNLGTHSNQPQHF. Filled out from reference TRBV2 and TRBJ1-5, the complete variable domain reads EPEVTQTPSHQVTQMGQEVILRCVPISNHLYFYWYRQILGQKVEFLVSFYNNEISEKSEIFDDQFSVERPDGSNFTLKIRSTKLEDSAMYFCASSNLGTHSNQPQHFGDGTRLSIL.

The chain couples TRBV9 to TRBJ2-5; D not certain. From germline, CDR1 is SGDLS and CDR2 YYNGEE. V dropped 0 bases and J dropped 6 bases, with 12 bases sitting between them. The CDR3 consists of 14 residues. This chain's CDR3 is CASSVGGDQQTQYF. CDR3 DNA sequence: TGTGCCAGCAGCGTAGGAGGTGACCAGCAGACCCAGTACTTC. Full variable domain (rest looked up from reference TRBV9 and TRBJ2-5): DSGVTQTPKHLITATGQRVTLRCSPRSGDLSVYWYQQSLDQGLQFLIQYYNGEERAKGNILERFSAQQFPDLHSELNLSSLELGDSALYFCASSVGGDQQTQYFGPGTRLLVL.

The chain links TRBV28 to TRBJ1-2; D perhaps matches TRBD1 (5 bases). Germline V gene data show CDR1 as MDHEN and CDR2 as SYDVKM. V lost 6 bases to trimming and J lost 6 bases, with 14 bases between them. The CDR3 is made up of 13 amino acids. The CDR3 nucleotides are TGTGCCAGCAGGATATTGGGGGGGGATGGCTACACCTTC. Protein sequence: CASRILGGDGYTF.

The chain joins TRBV7-2 to TRBJ2-5, with D perhaps matching TRBD1 (5 bases). The V end lost 3 bases, the J end lost 5 bases, and 16 bases lay between the germline ends. Germline V gene lookup returns CDR1 SGHTA and CDR2 FQGNSA. This CDR3 spans 15 amino acids. CDR3 sequence (DNA): TGTGCCAGCAGCTTCGCAGGGATTCTCGGGGAGACCCAGTACTTC. Protein sequence: CASSFAGILGETQYF.

The chain recombines TRBV19 with TRBJ2-3; tentative D call: TRBD1 (6 bases). The V gene's germline CDR1 is LNHDA and CDR2 SQIVND (reference sequence). This CDR3 contains 16 residues. V was trimmed by 6 bases and J by 5 bases, leaving 21 bases between them. The CDR3 DNA reads TGTGCCAGTAGCGATAGGGCAGGGGCCTTTAGAGATACGCAGTATTTT. Its translation: CASSDRAGAFRDTQYF.

The chain combines TRBV15 with TRBJ2-1; the match to TRBD1 covers 12 bases. CDR1 and CDR2 from the germline V gene are LNHNV and YYDKDF (reference sequence). CDR3 length: 14 amino acids. The junction had 2 bases not matched to a gene; V was cut back by 3 bases and J by 8 bases. The CDR3 protein is CATSRGQGADEQFF. The CDR3 DNA reads as TGTGCCACCAGCAGGGGACAGGGGGCAGATGAGCAGTTCTTC.

This clone was seen a handful of times. This rearrangement joins TRBV28 to TRBJ2-3, with D hard to call. Germline V lookup: CDR1 MDHEN, CDR2 SYDVKM. Trimming shortened V by 6 bases and J by 0 bases, and 7 bases separated the two germline ends. The CDR3 runs 13 residues. CDR3 protein: CASRSISTDTQYF. The CDR3 DNA is TGTGCCAGCAGGTCAATCAGCACAGATACGCAGTATTTT.

The chain employs TRBV25-1 and TRBJ2-7; 8 bases line up with TRBD2. Germline values: CDR1 MGHDK, CDR2 SYGVNS. This CDR3 has 14 residues. The junction had 3 bases not matched to a gene; V was cut back by 1 base and J by 4 bases. The CDR3 here is CASSESASGYEQYV. CDR3 bases: TGTGCCAGCAGTGAATCGGCTAGCGGGTACGAGCAGTACGTC.

The chain has TRBV29-1 and TRBJ2-3; TRBD1 is a possible D gene (6 bases). Germline V gene data show CDR1 as SQVTM and CDR2 as ANQGSEA. Trimming left V 6 bases short and J 2 bases short, with 15 bases between. CDR3 size: 14 residues. The chain's CDR3 is CSVATGTLTDTQYF. CDR3 sequence (DNA): TGCAGCGTCGCTACAGGGACCCTCACAGATACGCAGTATTTT.

V usage is TRBV23-1 and J usage is TRBJ2-5; maybe TRBD2 (6 bases). TRBV23-1 is an open reading frame, and its role is uncertain. V was clipped by 7 bases and J by 7 bases, with 16 bases between them. This CDR3 spans 13 amino acids. The CDR3 protein is CASTPGGAGTQYF. DNA of the CDR3: TGCGCCAGCACCCCAGGAGGGGCTGGGACCCAGTACTTC.

The V call is TRBV6-5, the J call TRBJ2-7, with TRBD1 as a possible D gene (5 bases). V lost 5 bases and J lost 3, with 11 bases in between. The germline CDR1 and CDR2 sequences are MNHEY and SVGAGI. This CDR3 spans 13 amino acids. The CDR3 DNA sequence: TGTGCCAGCAGTAGGCAGGGCGACTACGAGCAGTACGTC. It yields the protein CASSRQGDYEQYV.

This sequence joins TRBV11-3 and TRBJ2-5; 12 nucleotides agree with TRBD2. The CDR3 covers 19 residues. V trimming: 6 bases; J trimming: 2 bases; junction bases outside the gene matches: 16. The V gene's germline CDR1 is SGHNT and CDR2 YENEEA. For the CDR3, the DNA is TGTGCCAGCAGTCCCGGACAGTTTCTGGGACTAGCGGGTCAAGAGACCCAGTACTTC. This codes for CASSPGQFLGLAGQETQYF.

The chain carries TRBV3-1 (or the pseudogene TRBV3-2) and TRBJ2-3; D is possibly TRBD2 (6 bases). The germline V gene encodes CDR1 LGHDT and CDR2 YNNKEL (reference sequence). The CDR3 consists of 17 residues. With 3 bases removed from V and 2 bases from J, the gap between germline ends came to 18 bases. The CDR3 region has the DNA TGTGCCAGCAGCCATATGACGGCGGGATTATACACAGATACGCAGTATTTT. It specifies CASSHMTAGLYTDTQYF.

This rearrangement joins TRBV10-2 to TRBJ1-5; D remains unclear. V lost 3 bases and J lost 4, with 10 bases in between. Germline V gives CDR1 WSHSY, CDR2 SAAADI. CDR3 length: 14 residues. The CDR3 DNA follows: TGCGCCAGCAGTGAATCAGGCGCGAATCAGCCCCAGCATTTT. It specifies CASSESGANQPQHF.

The rearrangement uses TRBV28 and TRBJ1-6, with D possibly TRBD1 on 5 matching bases. The ends were cut back, 6 bases at V and 5 bases at J, with 11 bases in the middle. There are 14 residues in the CDR3. Germline V gene data show CDR1 as MDHEN and CDR2 as SYDVKM. The CDR3 DNA reads TGTGCCAGCAGAGAAACGGGGGATAATTCACCCCTCCACTTT. This sequence encodes CASRETGDNSPLHF.

The V call is TRBV11-2, the J call TRBJ2-5, with 12 bases matching TRBD2. CDR1 is SGHAT and CDR2 is FQNNGV in the germline V gene. The CDR3 has 15 residues. The J segment lost 4 bases and the V segment lost 5 bases, leaving 5 bases of the junction unmatched. This CDR3 is CASSRLAGGGETQYF. The CDR3 bases are TGTGCCAGCAGCCGTCTAGCGGGAGGGGGAGAGACCCAGTACTTC.

The chain uses TRBV19 and TRBJ1-3; D call uncertain. V lost 6 bases to trimming and J lost 0 bases, with 9 bases between them. The CDR3 sequence is 14 residues long. CDR1 is LNHDA and CDR2 is SQIVND in the germline V gene (reference sequence). The CDR3 reads CASRRTSSGNTIYF. For the CDR3, the DNA is TGTGCCAGTAGGCGCACCTCCTCTGGAAACACCATATATTTT.

This chain connects TRBV4-3 to TRBJ2-2; 10 bases are a match to TRBD2. Germline V gene data show CDR1 as LGHNA and CDR2 as YSLEER. Unmatched junction bases numbered 0, after V lost 1 base and J lost 1 base. The CDR3 contains 16 residues. CDR3 loop: CASSQGTSGNTGELFF. The CDR3 DNA reads as TGCGCCAGCAGCCAAGGGACTAGCGGGAACACCGGGGAGCTGTTTTTT.

The chain joins TRBV5-1 to TRBJ2-2; D is unresolved. Trimming stripped 0 bases from V and 6 bases from J, with 12 bases between. This CDR3 has 15 amino acids. Germline V gene lookup returns CDR1 SGHRS and CDR2 YFSETQ. The CDR3 nucleotides are TGCGCCAGCAGCTTGGCCGGAAGGAGTGCCGGGGAGCTGTTTTTT. Translation: CASSLAGRSAGELFF.

The V gene is TRBV19, the J gene TRBJ2-1; 11 bases agree with TRBD2. This CDR3 spans 15 amino acids. V shed 5 bases and J 9 bases; nucleotides not matched to a gene: 9. Per the germline V gene, CDR1 is LNHDA and CDR2 is SQIVND (reference sequence). The CDR3 DNA reads TGTGCCAGTAGTCTCAGACTAGCGGGGCAGATTGAGCAGTTCTTC. It translates to CASSLRLAGQIEQFF.

The chain links TRBV2 to TRBJ2-7; D is possibly TRBD2 (6 bases). CDR3 length: 16 residues. Germline assignment: CDR1 SNHLY and CDR2 FYNNEI. V gave up 6 bases and J gave up 5 bases, with 23 bases separating them. CDR3 sequence reads: CASREAGDWTTHEQYV. For the CDR3, the DNA is TGTGCCAGCAGGGAGGCCGGGGACTGGACTACCCACGAGCAGTACGTC.

The chain couples TRBV7-2 to TRBJ1-2; TRBD1 matches at 7 bases. The germline V gene has CDR1 SGHTA and CDR2 FQGNSA. The CDR3 has 15 residues. The trim removed 5 bases at V and 4 bases at J, leaving 10 bases unmatched. CDR3 sequence (DNA): TGTGCCAGCAGCCCAGATGGACAGGCTTTCTATGGCTACACCTTC. This sequence encodes CASSPDGQAFYGYTF.